The sequence of this T cell receptor (beta chain) was determined in a study of OX40 agonist ivuxolimab in advanced cancers. Study-wide context: Participants could have had prior anti-PD-1, anti-PD-L1 or anti-CTLA-4 therapy, and less than 45% had some. Study outcomes and limitations: The antigens recognized by the expanded peripheral T cells, that is their antigen specificity, were not determined. The average count of expanded clones was higher among CD8+ T cells than among CD4+.

Assay used: immunoSEQ multiplex PCR; TCRdb lists only in-frame clones, some missing. The sample shows 50,000 to 75,000 clones, 70% to 80% of them seen only once. CDR3 length: 15 residues. With 5 bases removed from V and 2 bases from J, the gap between germline ends came to 15 bases. The germline CDR1 and CDR2 sequences are MNHEY and SMNVEV (reference sequence). Turning to this clone: Its matching antigen is unknown.

The receptor comes from an adult with an advanced solid tumor such as melanoma, head and neck, liver or kidney cancer. The J gene is TRBJ1-1, the V gene TRBV27; tentatively, D is TRBD1 (5 bases). The sample consisted of CD4+ or CD8+ T cells sorted from blood, taken in a trial of the OX40 agonist ivuxolimab. CDR3 coding DNA: TGTGCCAGCAGTCTACCGGGACGGCCAAACACTGAAGCTTTCTTT. Its translation is CASSLPGRPNTEAFF.